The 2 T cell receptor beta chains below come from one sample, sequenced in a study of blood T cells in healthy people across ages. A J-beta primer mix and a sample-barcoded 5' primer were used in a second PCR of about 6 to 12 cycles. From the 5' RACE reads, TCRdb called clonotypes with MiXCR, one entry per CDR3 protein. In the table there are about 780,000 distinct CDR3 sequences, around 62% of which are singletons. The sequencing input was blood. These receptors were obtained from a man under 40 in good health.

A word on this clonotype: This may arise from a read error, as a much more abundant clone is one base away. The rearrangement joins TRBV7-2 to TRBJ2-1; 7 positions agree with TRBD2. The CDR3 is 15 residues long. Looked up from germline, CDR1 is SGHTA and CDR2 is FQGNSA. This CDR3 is CAGSFGGGSSHEQFF. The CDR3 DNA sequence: TGTGCCGGCAGCTTCGGCGGGGGTTCCTCCCATGAGCAGTTCTTC.

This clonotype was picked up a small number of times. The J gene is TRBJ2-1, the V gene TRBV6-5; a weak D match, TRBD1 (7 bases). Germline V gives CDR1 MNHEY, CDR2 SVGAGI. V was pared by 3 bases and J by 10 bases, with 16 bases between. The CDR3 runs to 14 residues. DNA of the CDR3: TGTGCCAGCAGTTATAGGACCCAGGGGGGCGAGCAGTTCTTC. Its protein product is CASSYRTQGGEQFF.